These T cell receptor beta chains were read from a single sample in a study of blood T cell repertoires in COVID-19. Clones were sequenced by immunoSEQ multiplex PCR, and TCRdb holds only the in-frame ones, with some missing. Among some 64,000 clones listed, more than 60% were seen once. Sample: peripheral blood. The source is a man between 60 and 75 years old with acute or convalescent COVID-19. Each CDR3 is given with its conserved first and last residue. Fields, in order: D gene, V gene, clone size, J gene, CDR3 DNA, CDR3 protein. D genes are given only for firm matches. Rows may omit the clone size; those that give it use once, few, many or a size class.

D gene: NA; V gene: TRBV6-1; clone size: once; J gene: TRBJ2-1; CDR3 DNA: TGTGCCAGCAAGTGGCTAGCCCATGAGCAGTTCTTC; CDR3 protein: CASKWLAHEQFF
D gene: NA; V gene: TRBV11-2; clone size: NA; J gene: TRBJ1-2; CDR3 DNA: TGTGCCAGCAGCTCTCTCAGGACTTCCTATGGCTACACCTTC; CDR3 protein: CASSSLRTSYGYTF
D gene: TRBD2; V gene: TRBV9; clone size: few; J gene: TRBJ2-3; CDR3 DNA: TGTGCCAGCAGCGTAGCGGCAGCGGGGGAAAGTCCAGATACGCAGTATTTT; CDR3 protein: CASSVAAAGESPDTQYF
D gene: NA; V gene: TRBV27; clone size: NA; J gene: TRBJ2-7; CDR3 DNA: TGTGCCAGCACTTCGTGGAGATCCCGCTACGAGCAGTACTTC; CDR3 protein: CASTSWRSRYEQYF
D gene: NA; V gene: TRBV4-1; clone size: NA; J gene: TRBJ1-3; CDR3 DNA: TGCGCCAGCAGCCCAAGGACAACTGGAAACACCATATATTTT; CDR3 protein: CASSPRTTGNTIYF
D gene: NA; V gene: TRBV6-2/TRBV6-3; clone size: NA; J gene: TRBJ2-5; CDR3 DNA: TGTGCCAGCAGCCCGGGGCGCGGGGCCTGGGAGACCCAGTACTTC; CDR3 protein: CASSPGRGAWETQYF
D gene: NA; V gene: TRBV10-3; clone size: NA; J gene: TRBJ2-7; CDR3 DNA: TGTGCCATCAGTGACAGTACCTACGAGCAGTACTTC; CDR3 protein: CAISDSTYEQYF
D gene: NA; V gene: TRBV18; clone size: NA; J gene: TRBJ2-3; CDR3 DNA: TGTGCCAGCTCACCACTGAGCCAATCTCCAGATACGCAGTATTTT; CDR3 protein: CASSPLSQSPDTQYF
D gene: TRBD1; V gene: TRBV6-5; clone size: NA; J gene: TRBJ1-1; CDR3 DNA: TGTGCCAGCAGTCCAGGGGGAGAACCCACTGAAGCTTTCTTT; CDR3 protein: CASSPGGEPTEAFF
D gene: NA; V gene: TRBV20-1; clone size: NA; J gene: TRBJ1-2; CDR3 DNA: TGCAGTGCTACAGAGGGGGGAGGCTACACCTTC; CDR3 protein: CSATEGGGYTF
D gene: TRBD2; V gene: TRBV9; clone size: NA; J gene: TRBJ2-1; CDR3 DNA: TGTGCCAGCAGCGCCGGAGCGGGACCCACACACGGCGAGCAGTTCTTC; CDR3 protein: CASSAGAGPTHGEQFF
D gene: NA; V gene: TRBV14; clone size: NA; J gene: TRBJ2-7; CDR3 DNA: TGTGCCAGCAGCCAAGGGCGTCGTGGGACACAGACCTACGAGCAGTACTTC; CDR3 protein: CASSQGRRGTQTYEQYF
D gene: NA; V gene: TRBV18; clone size: NA; J gene: TRBJ1-2; CDR3 DNA: TGTGCCAGCTCACCCGACAGGAACTATGGCTACACCTTC; CDR3 protein: CASSPDRNYGYTF
D gene: NA; V gene: TRBV29-1; clone size: NA; J gene: TRBJ2-7; CDR3 DNA: TGCAGCGCGGACACAGGGAGCTACGAGCAGTACTTC; CDR3 protein: CSADTGSYEQYF
D gene: NA; V gene: TRBV16; clone size: NA; J gene: TRBJ2-3; CDR3 DNA: TGTGCCAGCAGCCTAGACAGCAGCACAGATACGCAGTATTTT; CDR3 protein: CASSLDSSTDTQYF
D gene: NA; V gene: TRBV19; clone size: NA; J gene: TRBJ1-2; CDR3 DNA: TGTGCCAGTAGTGTAGACCCCGGGGGCTATGGCTACACCTTC; CDR3 protein: CASSVDPGGYGYTF
D gene: NA; V gene: TRBV6-6; clone size: many; J gene: TRBJ2-7; CDR3 DNA: TGTGCCAGCAGTCAGTTAGACTCCTCCTACGAGCAGTACTTC; CDR3 protein: CASSQLDSSYEQYF
D gene: TRBD2; V gene: TRBV10-3; clone size: NA; J gene: TRBJ2-7; CDR3 DNA: TGTGCCTCCAGCGGGGTTCCCTACGAGCAGTACTTC; CDR3 protein: CASSGVPYEQYF
D gene: NA; V gene: TRBV11-2; clone size: few; J gene: TRBJ1-1; CDR3 DNA: TGTGCCAGCAGTCTAGGGACTAACACTGAAGCTTTCTTT; CDR3 protein: CASSLGTNTEAFF
D gene: NA; V gene: TRBV4-2; clone size: few; J gene: TRBJ1-1; CDR3 DNA: TGTGCCAGCAGCCTTAAACAGGGCGGTGAAGCTTTCTTT; CDR3 protein: CASSLKQGGEAFF
D gene: NA; V gene: TRBV7-2; clone size: NA; J gene: TRBJ2-7; CDR3 DNA: TGTGCCAGCAGCTCACAGGGTAACCAGCAGTACTTC; CDR3 protein: CASSSQGNQQYF
D gene: TRBD2; V gene: TRBV10-3; clone size: NA; J gene: TRBJ2-7; CDR3 DNA: TGTGCCATCAGTGAGTCGGCGGGAGCCGCCTACGAGCAGTACTTC; CDR3 protein: CAISESAGAAYEQYF
D gene: NA; V gene: TRBV11-2; clone size: NA; J gene: TRBJ2-2; CDR3 DNA: TGTGCCAGCAGCCCGACGGCAGGGTTAAACACCGGGGAGCTGTTTTTT; CDR3 protein: CASSPTAGLNTGELFF
D gene: TRBD1; V gene: TRBV19; clone size: NA; J gene: TRBJ2-5; CDR3 DNA: TGTGCCAGTAGTACACAGGGGAGTCGACAAGAGACCCAGTACTTC; CDR3 protein: CASSTQGSRQETQYF
D gene: NA; V gene: TRBV7-9; clone size: once; J gene: TRBJ2-7; CDR3 DNA: TGTGCCACCACGGGTTGGTCCAACTCGGTCCCCTACGAGCAGTACTTC; CDR3 protein: CATTGWSNSVPYEQYF
D gene: TRBD1; V gene: TRBV24-1; clone size: NA; J gene: TRBJ2-3; CDR3 DNA: TGTGCCACCAGTTCTCGACAGGGCTGGGGAACAGATACGCAGTATTTT; CDR3 protein: CATSSRQGWGTDTQYF
D gene: NA; V gene: TRBV6-4; clone size: NA; J gene: TRBJ2-6; CDR3 DNA: TGTGCCGGTTTGAACTGTGGGAGGAAAGCTGGGGCCAACGTCCTGACTTTC; CDR3 protein: CAGLNCGRKAGANVLTF
D gene: NA; V gene: TRBV7-3; clone size: few; J gene: TRBJ2-3; CDR3 DNA: TGTGCCAGCAGCTTAACGCCGGGAGTAGATACGCAGTATTTT; CDR3 protein: CASSLTPGVDTQYF
D gene: TRBD2; V gene: TRBV5-1; clone size: NA; J gene: TRBJ2-3; CDR3 DNA: TGCGCCAGCAGCTTTCTCCCCCGGGGTAGCGGGGCCACTAGCACAGATACGCAGTATTTT; CDR3 protein: CASSFLPRGSGATSTDTQYF
D gene: NA; V gene: TRBV6-4; clone size: few; J gene: TRBJ2-1; CDR3 DNA: TGTGCCAGCAGTGACCGGCCTAGCTTTAAGACCAATGAGCAGTTCTTC; CDR3 protein: CASSDRPSFKTNEQFF
D gene: TRBD2; V gene: TRBV5-4; clone size: NA; J gene: TRBJ2-3; CDR3 DNA: TGTGCCAGCAGCTTGGCTAGCGGGATATCGGATACGCAGTATTTT; CDR3 protein: CASSLASGISDTQYF
D gene: TRBD1; V gene: TRBV6-2/TRBV6-3; clone size: NA; J gene: TRBJ1-5; CDR3 DNA: TGTGCCAGCAGCAAGGACAGGGGTCGGGCTCCGCATCAGCCCCAGCATTTT; CDR3 protein: CASSKDRGRAPHQPQHF
D gene: NA; V gene: TRBV12-3/TRBV12-4; clone size: NA; J gene: TRBJ1-5; CDR3 DNA: TGTGCCAGCAGTTTTCCCCCAGCGCAGCCCCAGCATTTT; CDR3 protein: CASSFPPAQPQHF
D gene: TRBD1; V gene: TRBV7-6; clone size: few; J gene: TRBJ2-2; CDR3 DNA: TGTGCCAGCAGCGATCGGACAGGGGTAGGGACCGGGGAGCTGTTTTTT; CDR3 protein: CASSDRTGVGTGELFF
D gene: TRBD2; V gene: TRBV2; clone size: NA; J gene: TRBJ2-3; CDR3 DNA: TGTGCCAGCAGGGCGACTAGCGGGGGTTATACGCAGTATTTT; CDR3 protein: CASRATSGGYTQYF
D gene: TRBD1; V gene: TRBV5-4; clone size: few; J gene: TRBJ2-2; CDR3 DNA: TGTGCCAGCAGCTTCCGACAGGGGGCTTTTAGCACCGGGGAGCTGTTTTTT; CDR3 protein: CASSFRQGAFSTGELFF
D gene: TRBD1; V gene: TRBV19; clone size: once; J gene: TRBJ1-2; CDR3 DNA: TGTGCCAGTACTCCGGGACAGCACCCAATGAACTATGGCTACACCTTC; CDR3 protein: CASTPGQHPMNYGYTF
D gene: TRBD2; V gene: TRBV27; clone size: NA; J gene: TRBJ2-7; CDR3 DNA: TGTGCCAGCACAATTATAGGGACTAGCGGGATAGGAGAGCAGTACTTC; CDR3 protein: CASTIIGTSGIGEQYF
D gene: NA; V gene: TRBV7-9; clone size: NA; J gene: TRBJ1-4; CDR3 DNA: TGTGCCAGCAGCCCATCCCAGGGGCCGAATGAAAAACTGTTTTTT; CDR3 protein: CASSPSQGPNEKLFF
D gene: TRBD2; V gene: TRBV5-8; clone size: NA; J gene: TRBJ2-7; CDR3 DNA: TGTGCCAGCATTAGACTAGCGCAACCCTACGAGCAGTACTTC; CDR3 protein: CASIRLAQPYEQYF
D gene: NA; V gene: TRBV14; clone size: NA; J gene: TRBJ2-3; CDR3 DNA: TGTGCCAGCAGCCTACTAACGGGAGTAACAGATACGCAGTATTTT; CDR3 protein: CASSLLTGVTDTQYF
D gene: NA; V gene: TRBV7-9; clone size: NA; J gene: TRBJ2-5; CDR3 DNA: TGTGCCAGCAGCTTAGGGGGGCAGGAGACCCAGTACTTC; CDR3 protein: CASSLGGQETQYF
D gene: TRBD1; V gene: TRBV19; clone size: NA; J gene: TRBJ2-2; CDR3 DNA: TGTGCCAGTAGTATAGGGCAGGGGGCCACCGGGGAGCTGTTTTTT; CDR3 protein: CASSIGQGATGELFF
D gene: NA; V gene: TRBV10-3; clone size: NA; J gene: TRBJ1-3; CDR3 DNA: TGTGCCATCAGCCCCGCAGGGTTCTCTGGAAACACCATATATTTT; CDR3 protein: CAISPAGFSGNTIYF
D gene: TRBD1; V gene: TRBV4-1; clone size: NA; J gene: TRBJ2-7; CDR3 DNA: TGCGCCAGCAGCCAAACAGGGGGCTCCTACGAGCAGTACTTC; CDR3 protein: CASSQTGGSYEQYF
D gene: NA; V gene: TRBV5-1; clone size: NA; J gene: TRBJ2-1; CDR3 DNA: TGCGCCAGCAGCTTGGAGGGGTACTCAAGGAATGAGCAGTTCTTC; CDR3 protein: CASSLEGYSRNEQFF
D gene: NA; V gene: TRBV27; clone size: NA; J gene: TRBJ2-2; CDR3 DNA: TGTGCCAGCAGTCCACAGGGTTGGGCCGGGGAGCTGTTTTTT; CDR3 protein: CASSPQGWAGELFF
D gene: NA; V gene: TRBV6-5; clone size: NA; J gene: TRBJ2-7; CDR3 DNA: TGTGCCAGCAGTTTTTCAGGGGACGAGCAGTACTTC; CDR3 protein: CASSFSGDEQYF
D gene: NA; V gene: TRBV24-1; clone size: NA; J gene: TRBJ1-1; CDR3 DNA: TGTGCCACCTCGACACCGAACACTGAAGCTTTCTTT; CDR3 protein: CATSTPNTEAFF
D gene: NA; V gene: TRBV5-1; clone size: few; J gene: TRBJ1-2; CDR3 DNA: TGCGCCAGCAGCTTTGTCAGGGTGGCAGGTTATGGCTACACCTTC; CDR3 protein: CASSFVRVAGYGYTF
D gene: NA; V gene: TRBV6-6; clone size: NA; J gene: TRBJ2-3; CDR3 DNA: TGTGCCAGCATCCTGAGAAGCACAGATACGCAGTATTTT; CDR3 protein: CASILRSTDTQYF
D gene: NA; V gene: TRBV28; clone size: NA; J gene: TRBJ2-5; CDR3 DNA: TGTGCCAGCAGAGGAGGGGCCCCGCGGACCCAGTACTTC; CDR3 protein: CASRGGAPRTQYF
D gene: TRBD2; V gene: TRBV5-4; clone size: NA; J gene: TRBJ2-1; CDR3 DNA: TGTGCCAGCAGCGTTAGCGGGAGCTCCTACAATGAGCAGTTCTTC; CDR3 protein: CASSVSGSSYNEQFF